These 11 T cell receptor beta chains came from one sample sequenced in a study of T cells expressing NK-cell markers. TCRdb re-analyzed the 5' RACE reads; it lists each CDR3 protein once, without DNA. The sample is made up of 120,000 to 150,000 distinct CDR3 sequences, and the top ten hold approximately 12% of it. Sequencing was carried out using blood T cells: a sorted CD56 or NKG2C T cell subset, CD4+ or CD8+ T cells, or bulk PBMC T cells (not recorded which). The receptors originated from a man aged 18 to 29 in good health.

The chain couples TRBV3-1 to TRBJ1-6. CDR1 is LGHDT, CDR2 YNNKEL, per germline (reference sequence). The CDR3 consists of 13 residues. CDR3 sequence reads: CASSQEGFSPLHF.

This rearrangement joins TRBV14 to TRBJ1-6. The germline V gene encodes CDR1 SGHDN and CDR2 FVKESK. The CDR3 has 15 amino acids. The CDR3 loop reads CASSQDPDTNSPLHF.

The chain recombines TRBV6-1 with TRBJ1-4; no DNA is available, so the TRBD1 call from TCRdb remains unchecked. Germline V gene data show CDR1 as MNHNS and CDR2 as SASEGT. The CDR3 runs to 16 residues. This CDR3 is CASSEARGGIADKLFF.

The chain has TRBV12-3 or TRBV12-4 and TRBJ2-7; absent DNA, TCRdb's TRBD2 call cannot be checked. The length of the CDR3 is 19 residues. CDR3 amino acids: CASSLAKWESGRIAYEQYF.

The V gene is TRBV4-1, the J gene TRBJ1-5; TCRdb lists TRBD1, though no DNA is available to test this call. The CDR3 contains 16 residues. In germline, CDR1 is MGHRA, CDR2 YSYEKL. CDR3 in amino acids: CASSQEPGQGNQPQHF.

V usage is TRBV20-1 and J usage is TRBJ2-3. The CDR3 has 14 amino acids. Germline V gives CDR1 DFQATT, CDR2 SNEGSKA (reference sequence). CDR3 amino acids: CSARLLDSTDTQYF.

This CDR3 reads CALYVGHEQFF. V usage is TRBV30 and J usage is TRBJ2-1; there is no DNA to check the TCRdb D call of TRBD1. Germline CDR1 is GTSNPN and CDR2 is SVGIG (reference sequence). The CDR3 spans 11 residues.

This rearrangement joins TRBV29-1 to TRBJ2-2; TCRdb's D call of TRBD1 is untestable without DNA. The CDR3 runs to 15 residues. The germline V gene encodes CDR1 SQVTM and CDR2 ANQGSEA. CDR3 loop: CSVEGTGWNTGELFF.

The J gene is TRBJ2-3, the V gene TRBV9; without DNA, the TCRdb call of TRBD1 cannot be checked. Germline assignment: CDR1 SGDLS and CDR2 YYNGEE. The CDR3 is made up of 15 amino acids. The CDR3: CASSDGQGSTDTQYF.

The chain employs TRBV7-6 and TRBJ2-2; TCRdb's D call, TRBD2, is unchecked because there is no DNA. CDR3 length: 19 residues. Germline-derived CDR1 and CDR2 are SGHVS and FNYEAQ. Here the CDR3 reads CASSLDVNSGTTNTGELFF.

The CDR3 loop is CSARRISGANVLTF. The genes are TRBV20-1 and TRBJ2-6. The germline gives CDR1 DFQATT, CDR2 SNEGSKA (reference sequence). The CDR3 has 14 residues.